This TCR beta chain is drawn from a study of cytomegalovirus exposure and HLA in healthy donors. The data were produced by immunoSEQ multiplex PCR, yet TCRdb's version contains in-frame clones alone and is incomplete. The sample lists some 150,000 clones, 88% seen once, with about 7.9% in the top ten. This receptor was obtained from a woman younger than 30 in good health and CMV-seropositive. Sequenced input: PBMCs.

In DNA form, the CDR3 reads TGTGCCAGCAGCTTAGCTCGGGAGCAGTACTTC. Amino acids: CASSLAREQYF. This chain links TRBV11-2 with TRBJ2-7; no clear D gene. Germline CDR1 reads SGHAT; CDR2 reads FQNNGV. V lost 1 base and J 7 bases, leaving 5 bases between the germline ends. CDR3 length equals 11 residues.